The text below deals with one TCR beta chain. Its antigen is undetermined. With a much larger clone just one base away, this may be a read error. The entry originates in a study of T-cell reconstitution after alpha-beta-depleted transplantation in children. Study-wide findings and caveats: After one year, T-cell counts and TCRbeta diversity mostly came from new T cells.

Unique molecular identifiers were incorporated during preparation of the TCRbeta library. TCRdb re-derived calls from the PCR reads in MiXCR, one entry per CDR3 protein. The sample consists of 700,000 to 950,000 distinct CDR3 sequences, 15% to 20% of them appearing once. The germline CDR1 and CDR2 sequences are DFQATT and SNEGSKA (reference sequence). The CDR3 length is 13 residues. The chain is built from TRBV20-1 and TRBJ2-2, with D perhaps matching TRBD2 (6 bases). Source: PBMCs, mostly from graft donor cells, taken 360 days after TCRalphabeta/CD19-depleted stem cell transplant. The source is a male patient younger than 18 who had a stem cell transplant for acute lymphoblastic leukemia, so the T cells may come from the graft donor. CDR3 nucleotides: TGCAGTGCGGCGGATCGGAACACCGGGGGGCTGTTTTTT. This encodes CSAADRNTGGLFF.